What follows are 14 T cell receptor beta chains derived from one specimen sequenced in a study of blood T cells in healthy people across ages. A second PCR, run for about 7 to 11 cycles, used a sample-barcoded 5' primer plus a J-beta primer mix. TCRdb independently ran MiXCR on the 5' RACE reads; one entry per CDR3 protein. Of 1.5 million to 2 million distinct CDR3 sequences in the sample, about 35% were seen once. The sequenced sample consisted of blood. The receptors were gathered from a woman in her 30s in good health.

This clonotype has at least ten counts. J is TRBJ2-1 and V is TRBV27; 10 bases agree with TRBD1. V shed 6 bases, J shed 3 bases, and the junction held 5 bases outside the gene matches. Germline V gene lookup returns CDR1 MNHEY and CDR2 SMNVEV (reference sequence). This CDR3 has 15 amino acids. The CDR3 reads CASSLGTGVYNEQFF. In DNA, the CDR3 is TGTGCCAGCAGCTTAGGGACAGGGGTCTACAATGAGCAGTTCTTC.

This clonotype turned up a few times. The V call is TRBV20-1, the J call TRBJ2-7; D unclear. Per germline, CDR1 DFQATT and CDR2 SNEGSKA (reference sequence). The CDR3 is made up of 14 amino acids. The ends were cut back, 8 bases at V and 1 base at J, with 18 bases in the middle. The CDR3 DNA reads TGCAGTATCTCTCGTCCCTGGTTTTCCTACGAGCAGTACTTC. Its protein product is CSISRPWFSYEQYF.

The rearrangement links TRBV7-6 to TRBJ2-5, with D perhaps given as TRBD1 or TRBD2 (5 bases each). This CDR3 contains 16 residues. V lost 2 bases and J lost 5, with 18 bases in between. Germline CDR1 reads SGHVS; CDR2 reads FNYEAQ. The CDR3 region is CASSLRGAQGQETQYF. CDR3 sequence (DNA): TGTGCCAGCAGCTTACGAGGGGCGCAGGGCCAGGAGACCCAGTACTTC.

This rearrangement joins TRBV11-3 to TRBJ2-1, with TRBD2 matching 8 bases. Trimming removed 5 bases from V and 8 bases from J; junction bases left unmatched: 14. CDR3 length equals 16 residues. Per the germline V gene, CDR1 is SGHNT and CDR2 is YENEEA. The CDR3 DNA follows: TGTGCCAGCAGCCCGGGACTAGTCGCAGCGGGCGATGAGCAGTTCTTC. Its translation: CASSPGLVAAGDEQFF.

The table lists this clonotype with a count of one. The V gene is TRBV20-1, the J gene TRBJ2-1; 10 bases map to TRBD2. The germline CDR1 and CDR2 sequences are DFQATT and SNEGSKA (reference sequence). This CDR3 has 17 residues. V was pared by 2 bases and J by 3 bases, with 10 bases of the junction left unmatched. The CDR3 is CSARTLAGGYNYNEQFF. In DNA form, the CDR3 reads TGCAGTGCTAGAACCTTAGCGGGGGGCTATAACTACAATGAGCAGTTCTTC.

This clonotype was detected only a few times. The chain carries TRBV11-1 and TRBJ2-2, with TRBD1 identical over 9 bases. Germline V CDR1 and CDR2: SGHAT, FQDESV (reference sequence). The CDR3 consists of 16 residues. After removal of 6 bases from V and 6 bases from J, the junction contained 11 bases not matched to a gene. CDR3 DNA sequence: TGTGCCAGCAGGTCGACCGGGGACAGGGTTGCCGGGGAGCTGTTTTTT. It specifies CASRSTGDRVAGELFF. Using reference TRBV11-1 and TRBJ2-2 for the parts outside the CDR3, the full variable domain is EAEVAQSPRYKITEKSQAVAFWCDPISGHATLYWYRQILGQGPELLVQFQDESVVDDSQLPKDRFSAERLKGVDSTLKIQPAELGDSAMYLCASRSTGDRVAGELFFGEGSRLTVL.

This clonotype was detected a few times. This chain connects TRBV2 to TRBJ2-7; D is uncertain. Trimming took off 8 bases at V and 0 bases at J, with 17 bases between the two ends. The germline V gene has CDR1 SNHLY and CDR2 FYNNEI. This CDR3 spans 15 amino acids. CDR3 amino acids: CASRRAGYSSYEQYF. The DNA of the CDR3 is TGTGCCAGCCGACGGGCCGGTTATAGCTCCTACGAGCAGTACTTC.

This rearrangement joins TRBV29-1 to TRBJ1-1, with no clear D. Trimming removed 1 base from V and 2 bases from J, with 8 bases in between. Germline assignment: CDR1 SQVTM and CDR2 ANQGSEA. The CDR3 consists of 13 residues. The CDR3 region is CSVEVAGNTEAFF. CDR3 in DNA: TGCAGCGTTGAAGTCGCGGGAAACACTGAAGCTTTCTTT. Complete variable domain (other parts from reference TRBV29-1 and TRBJ1-1): SAVISQKPSRDICQRGTSLTIQCQVDSQVTMMFWYRQQPGQSLTLIATANQGSEATYESGFVIDKFPISRPNLTFSTLTVSNMSPEDSSIYLCSVEVAGNTEAFFGQGTRLTVV.

The V and J genes are TRBV6-1 and TRBJ2-5, with 9 bases that match TRBD2. CDR1 is MNHNS, CDR2 SASEGT, per germline. V trimming: 10 bases; J trimming: 5 bases; junction bases outside the gene matches: 11. This CDR3 has 14 residues. The CDR3 coding sequence is TGTGCCATTATGGCGGGGGGGCCATGGGAGACCCAGTACTTC. Its protein is CAIMAGGPWETQYF.

This clonotype was observed a single time. The rearrangement uses TRBV12-3 or TRBV12-4 and TRBJ1-5; 7 nucleotides align to TRBD1. The trim removed 7 bases at V and 6 bases at J, leaving 9 bases unmatched. The CDR3 has 14 residues. This chain's CDR3 is CASNLGQGVQPQHF. The CDR3 DNA is TGTGCCAGCAATTTGGGGCAGGGGGTTCAGCCCCAGCATTTT.

The chain recombines TRBV18 with TRBJ2-3, with TRBD1 identical over 7 bases. Germline V lookup: CDR1 KGHSH, CDR2 LQKENI. V was pared by 2 bases and J by 2 bases, with 16 bases of the junction left unmatched. The CDR3 covers 19 residues. The CDR3 is CASSPLGTGRGQATDTQYF. CDR3 bases: TGTGCCAGCTCACCATTAGGGACGGGGCGCGGACAGGCCACAGATACGCAGTATTTT.

The V call is TRBV4-1, the J call TRBJ2-1; 9 nucleotides align to TRBD1. The CDR3 has 14 amino acids. Germline V gives CDR1 MGHRA, CDR2 YSYEKL. V lost 2 bases to trimming and J lost 7 bases; unmatched junction nucleotides: 3. Here the CDR3 DNA reads TGCGCCAGCAGCCAACTACAGGGGGCTAATGAGCAGTTCTTC. It encodes CASSQLQGANEQFF.

This chain uses TRBV7-8 with TRBJ2-1, with D unclear. CDR3 length equals 13 residues. Germline CDR1 SGHVS, CDR2 FQNEAQ. V was pared by 2 bases and J by 9 bases, with 11 bases between. The CDR3 DNA sequence: TGTGCCAGCAGCTTACGGCAGGTCGGTGAGCAGTTCTTC. Translation gives CASSLRQVGEQFF.

This chain joins TRBV20-1 and TRBJ2-5, with TRBD2 matching 13 bases. The trim removed 4 bases at V and 2 bases at J, leaving 10 bases unmatched. The CDR3 contains 17 residues. Germline lookup yields CDR1 DFQATT and CDR2 SNEGSKA (reference sequence). The CDR3 spells CSANAPLLAGGQETQYF. DNA of the CDR3: TGCAGTGCTAACGCACCCCTACTAGCGGGGGGGCAAGAGACCCAGTACTTC.